Described below is a single T cell receptor beta chain sequence and its context. Its antigen is not identified. Included in the TCR beta cDNA libraries were unique molecular identifiers. With roughly 0.85 to 11 million T cells as the source, 540,000 or so cDNA molecules resulted. TCRdb re-analysed the PCR reads in MiXCR, keeping a single row per CDR3 protein. Of fewer than 850,000 distinct CDR3 sequences in the sample, just over 45% were seen once. The sample originates from a study of post-analysis software for immune sequencing data. The wider study: The cohort encompassed relapsing-remitting, secondary progressive and progressive-relapsing multiple sclerosis disease courses. General observations from the study: Significantly lower normalized Chao1 diversity was found in patients with multiple sclerosis relative to controls. Compared with controls, patients had more of about 5 TRBV segments, including TRBV5-6, TRBV5-1 and TRBV20-1.

Germline loops: CDR1 SEHNR, CDR2 FQNEAQ (reference sequence). The CDR3 length is 12 residues. Specimen: blood. The clonotype originates from a girl between 5 and 17 years old with multiple sclerosis. J is TRBJ2-1 and V is TRBV7-9; 9 nucleotides line up with TRBD1. The end of the DNA is better explained by TRBJ2-7, so the J call may be wrong. This CDR3 reads CASRDRDREQYF. The CDR3, as DNA: TGTGCCAGCCGGGACAGGGATCGGGAGCAGTACTTC.